A selection of T cell receptor beta chains follows, all from one sample in a study of technical replicates of blood from several donors. The data were produced by immunoSEQ multiplex PCR, yet TCRdb's version contains in-frame clones alone and is incomplete. The data show about 75,000 clones, approximately 96% seen once. The sequenced sample was T cells isolated from PBMCs. The source of these receptors is a human donor in good health. Each CDR3 is given with its conserved first and last residue. Each record gives: J gene, clone size, D gene, V gene, CDR3 protein, CDR3 DNA. D genes are given only for firm matches. Rows may omit the clone size; those that give it use once, few, many or a size class.

>TRBJ1-5|.|.|TRBV28
CASSGDFRTQHF
TGTGCCAGCAGTGGGGACTTCCGGACCCAGCATTTT
>TRBJ2-7|.|TRBD1|TRBV5-1
CASSLAGTGVHEQYF
TGCGCCAGCAGCTTGGCGGGGACAGGTGTCCACGAGCAGTACTTC
>TRBJ1-1|few|TRBD1|TRBV6-1
CASGSRDRGWTEAFF
TGTGCCAGCGGGAGTCGGGACAGGGGATGGACTGAAGCTTTCTTT
>TRBJ2-7|.|TRBD1|TRBV5-1
CASSFSGQGAYEQYF
TGCGCCAGCAGCTTCTCGGGACAGGGGGCCTACGAGCAGTACTTC
>TRBJ2-3|.|TRBD1|TRBV5-1
CASSPRDRGPDTQYF
TGCGCCAGCAGCCCCCGGGACAGGGGGCCAGATACGCAGTATTTT
>TRBJ2-7|.|.|TRBV28
CASSPPRGYEQYF
TGTGCCAGCAGCCCCCCCCGGGGTTACGAGCAGTACTTC
>TRBJ1-1|once|.|TRBV7-9
CASSRRSDTEAFF
TGTGCCAGCAGCAGACGGAGCGACACTGAAGCTTTCTTT
>TRBJ2-3|.|.|TRBV28
CASSYSGADTQYF
TGTGCCAGCAGCTATTCGGGGGCAGATACGCAGTATTTT
>TRBJ2-7|.|TRBD1|TRBV13
CASSLGGTGGSYEQYF
TGTGCCAGCAGCTTAGGCGGGACAGGCGGCTCCTACGAGCAGTACTTC
>TRBJ1-2|.|.|TRBV30
CAWSVLGPEEGYTF
TGTGCCTGGAGTGTACTGGGGCCCGAGGAGGGCTACACCTTC
>TRBJ1-1|.|TRBD1|TRBV6-5
CASSYSMGQGEAFF
TGTGCCAGCAGTTACTCGATGGGACAGGGAGAAGCTTTCTTT
>TRBJ1-2|.|TRBD1|TRBV7-9
CASSLALWDRGQGGYTF
TGTGCCAGCAGCTTAGCCCTATGGGACAGGGGGCAGGGTGGCTACACCTTC
>TRBJ1-4|.|.|TRBV29-1
CSVPTGLANEKLFF
TGCAGCGTCCCTACAGGTCTGGCTAATGAAAAACTGTTTTTT
>TRBJ2-7|.|.|TRBV5-1
CASSRAGNEQYF
TGCGCCAGCAGCCGGGCCGGGAACGAGCAGTACTTC
>TRBJ2-3|.|TRBD2|TRBV7-8
CASSTSGSTQYF
TGTGCCAGCAGCACTAGCGGGAGTACGCAGTATTTT
>TRBJ1-1|.|TRBD1|TRBV5-1
CASSLRDRGVRTEAFF
TGCGCCAGCAGCTTGCGGGACAGGGGGGTTAGGACTGAAGCTTTCTTT
>TRBJ2-7|.|TRBD1|TRBV5-1
CASSSAWTGAAAYEQYF
TGCGCCAGCAGCTCGGCATGGACAGGGGCGGCCGCCTACGAGCAGTACTTC
>TRBJ2-1|.|TRBD1|TRBV4-1
CASSSTGTGVHNEQFF
TGCGCCAGCAGCTCGACCGGGACAGGGGTGCACAATGAGCAGTTCTTC
>TRBJ1-3|.|TRBD1|TRBV13
CASSLITGGGSGNTIYF
TGTGCCAGCAGCTTAATCACAGGGGGTGGCTCTGGAAACACCATATATTTT
>TRBJ1-2|.|.|TRBV7-2
CASSLSGVDRYTF
TGTGCCAGCAGCTTATCAGGGGTTGATCGCTACACCTTC
>TRBJ1-1|once|.|TRBV5-4
CASGGRGAEAFF
TGTGCCAGCGGGGGACGGGGGGCCGAAGCTTTCTTT
>TRBJ2-7|.|TRBD1|TRBV7-9
CASSSDRGPNEQYF
TGTGCCAGCAGCTCGGACAGGGGGCCTAACGAGCAGTACTTC
>TRBJ2-3|.|.|TRBV5-1
CASSLPGPDTQYF
TGCGCCAGCAGCTTGCCAGGCCCGGATACGCAGTATTTT
>TRBJ1-1|.|.|TRBV7-3
CASSANGVGTEAFF
TGTGCCAGCAGCGCAAACGGGGTGGGCACTGAAGCTTTCTTT
>TRBJ1-5|.|.|TRBV28
CASSHQGINQPQHF
TGTGCCAGCAGTCATCAGGGAATCAATCAGCCCCAGCATTTT
>TRBJ2-7|.|.|TRBV10-2
CASNPSRVRISSYEQYF
TGCGCCAGCAACCCTTCACGAGTGCGGATTAGCTCCTACGAGCAGTACTTC
>TRBJ2-7|.|.|TRBV28
CASGAGRGYEQYF
TGTGCCAGTGGAGCAGGGCGGGGATACGAGCAGTACTTC
>TRBJ2-2|.|.|TRBV19
CASQDTSNTGELFF
TGTGCCAGCCAGGACACCTCGAACACCGGGGAGCTGTTTTTT
>TRBJ2-5|.|.|TRBV6-5
CASSYVVGGPGTQYF
TGTGCCAGCAGTTACGTCGTCGGGGGGCCGGGGACCCAGTACTTC
>TRBJ2-1|.|TRBD2|TRBV16
CASSQFLAGGVNEQFF
TGTGCCAGCAGCCAGTTTCTAGCGGGAGGAGTGAATGAGCAGTTCTTC
>TRBJ2-7|.|.|TRBV20-1
CSAPQGREQYF
TGCAGTGCCCCCCAGGGCCGCGAGCAGTACTTC
>TRBJ1-5|.|.|TRBV2
CASSEGRDQPQHF
TGTGCCAGCAGTGAGGGCAGGGATCAGCCCCAGCATTTT
>TRBJ2-1|.|TRBD2|TRBV29-1
CSVGLLAGVNEQFF
TGCAGCGTTGGTTTGCTAGCGGGAGTGAATGAGCAGTTCTTC
>TRBJ2-5|.|.|TRBV28
CASSSLPTEETQYF
TGTGCCAGCAGTTCGCTGCCCACCGAGGAGACCCAGTACTTC
>TRBJ2-4|.|TRBD1|TRBV7-9
CASSFTGARVNIQYF
TGTGCCAGCAGCTTTACAGGGGCTAGGGTAAACATTCAGTACTTC
>TRBJ2-2|.|.|TRBV28
CASRLPGANTGELFF
TGTGCCAGTCGCCTTCCGGGTGCGAACACCGGGGAGCTGTTTTTT
>TRBJ2-1|.|.|TRBV6-6
CASKLGPYYEQFF
TGTGCCAGCAAACTGGGCCCCTACTATGAGCAGTTCTTC
>TRBJ2-7|.|TRBD2|TRBV28
CASRAGVEYEQYF
TGTGCCAGCAGGGCGGGAGTTGAGTACGAGCAGTACTTC
>TRBJ2-2|.|TRBD1|TRBV11-1
CASSLRGAGTGVGELFF
TGTGCCAGCAGCTTACGGGGGGCCGGGACAGGGGTCGGGGAGCTGTTTTTT
>TRBJ1-6|.|.|TRBV9
CASSVVAHDSPLHF
TGTGCCAGCAGCGTAGTGGCTCACGATTCACCCCTCCACTTT
>TRBJ2-7|.|.|TRBV5-8
CASSGDNYEQYF
TGTGCCAGCAGCGGGGACAATTACGAGCAGTACTTC
>TRBJ1-6|once|.|TRBV19
CASSPGGTSSYNSPLHF
TGTGCCAGTAGCCCGGGGGGGACGAGCTCCTATAATTCACCCCTCCACTTT
>TRBJ2-5|.|.|TRBV6-6
CASREEGTQYF
TGTGCCAGCCGAGAGGAGGGGACCCAGTACTTC
>TRBJ2-7|.|.|TRBV30
CAWSTGRGTYEQYF
TGTGCCTGGAGTACGGGAAGGGGGACCTACGAGCAGTACTTC
>TRBJ2-7|once|TRBD1|TRBV7-2
CASSRDRGSSEQYF
TGTGCCAGCAGCCGAGACAGGGGATCTAGCGAGCAGTACTTC
>TRBJ1-4|few|TRBD1|TRBV5-1
CASRMGDRVGKLFF
TGCGCCAGCAGAATGGGGGACAGGGTAGGAAAACTGTTTTTT
>TRBJ1-5|.|TRBD1|TRBV2
CASSSGGNNQPQHF
TGTGCCAGCAGCTCAGGGGGCAACAATCAGCCCCAGCATTTT
>TRBJ1-2|.|.|TRBV5-1
CASSLDMGYTF
TGCGCCAGCAGCTTGGATATGGGCTACACCTTC
>TRBJ2-1|.|.|TRBV16
CASSQQGGNNEQFF
TGTGCCAGCAGCCAACAGGGCGGGAACAATGAGCAGTTCTTC
>TRBJ2-5|.|.|TRBV5-6
CASSRDRGSSKTQYF
TGTGCCAGCAGTCGAGATAGGGGATCATCGAAGACCCAGTACTTC
>TRBJ1-5|.|.|TRBV27
CASSSRWGDGNQPQHF
TGTGCCAGCAGTTCGAGGTGGGGCGATGGCAATCAGCCCCAGCATTTT
>TRBJ1-1|once|.|TRBV11-2
CASSLRNTEAFF
TGTGCCAGCAGCTTGCGGAACACTGAAGCTTTCTTT
>TRBJ2-1|.|TRBD2|TRBV27
CASSFPTSGRTKGEQFF
TGTGCCAGCAGTTTCCCCACTAGCGGGAGGACCAAGGGGGAGCAGTTCTTC
>TRBJ2-3|.|.|TRBV5-4
CASSFFAGANTDTQYF
TGTGCCAGCAGCTTCTTTGCGGGGGCTAACACAGATACGCAGTATTTT
>TRBJ1-6|.|TRBD1|TRBV2
CASSVDGTGNSPLHF
TGTGCCAGCAGTGTCGACGGGACAGGGAATTCACCCCTCCACTTT
>TRBJ2-3|.|.|TRBV7-6
CASSLEVASTDTQYF
TGTGCCAGCAGCTTAGAAGTAGCTAGCACAGATACGCAGTATTTT
>TRBJ1-1|.|.|TRBV5-4
CASSPPNSESEAFF
TGTGCCAGCAGCCCCCCCAACTCGGAGAGTGAAGCTTTCTTT
>TRBJ1-1|.|.|TRBV27
CASSLSQALNTEAFF
TGTGCCAGCAGTTTATCGCAAGCTCTGAACACTGAAGCTTTCTTT
>TRBJ2-1|.|TRBD2|TRBV7-9
CASSLGTSGQLVDEQFF
TGTGCCAGCAGCTTAGGGACTAGCGGGCAATTAGTTGATGAGCAGTTCTTC
>TRBJ1-4|once|.|TRBV5-1
CASSSQGHRAPEWVKLFF
TGCGCCAGCAGCTCTCAAGGACACCGGGCCCCAGAATGGGTAAAACTGTTTTTT